These 20 T cell receptor beta chains share one sample of origin, sequenced in a study of shared clonotypes between healthy human individuals. Cells designated naive CD8 were CD45RO-negative and were positively selected for CCR7, with terminally differentiated effector memory CD45RA+ cells excluded. TCRdb keeps only in-frame clones here, not all; method: immunoSEQ multiplex PCR. The table has around 2,000,000 clones, about 95% seen once. Sequencing used naive CD8+ T cells sorted from blood. These receptors all stem from a man aged 18 to 35 in good health.

The chain combines TRBV2 with TRBJ1-4, with TRBD1 matching 10 bases. The V and J ends lost 8 bases and 8 bases, in that order; junction bases with no gene match: 11. In germline, CDR1 is SNHLY, CDR2 FYNNEI. CDR3 length equals 15 residues. CDR3 sequence reads: CASGGPGTGAEKLFF. Here the CDR3 DNA reads TGTGCCAGCGGCGGACCCGGGACAGGGGCCGAAAAACTGTTTTTT.

This clone was detected once. The rearrangement uses TRBV27 and TRBJ2-5; 8 bases line up with TRBD1. Germline CDR1 and CDR2: MNHEY and SMNVEV (reference sequence). The CDR3 is 15 amino acids. J gave up 4 bases and V 5 bases, and 9 bases lay outside the gene matches. This chain's CDR3 is CASSPRAGGLETQYF. CDR3 DNA: TGTGCCAGCAGTCCGAGGGCAGGGGGCTTAGAGACCCAGTACTTC.

This chain connects TRBV7-9 to TRBJ2-7, with D perhaps TRBD1 (5 bases). Trimming cost V 4 bases and J 6 bases, with 10 bases left between them. The germline V gene encodes CDR1 SEHNR and CDR2 FQNEAQ (reference sequence). The CDR3 spans 12 residues. CDR3 nucleotides: TGTGCCAGCAGCTCCCCCCAGGGCGAGCAGTACTTC. Encoded protein: CASSSPQGEQYF.

This chain uses TRBV11-1 with TRBJ2-5; 12 positions match TRBD2. V shed 4 bases and J 2 bases; nucleotides not matched to a gene: 5. CDR1 and CDR2 (germline): SGHAT, FQDESV (reference sequence). The CDR3 runs 16 residues. The CDR3 here is CASSSWTSGAQETQYF. The CDR3 DNA is TGTGCCAGCAGCTCCTGGACTAGCGGGGCACAAGAGACCCAGTACTTC.

J is TRBJ2-2 and V is TRBV27; D gene ambiguous. V lost 2 bases and J lost 1, with 8 bases in between. The length of the CDR3 is 15 residues. CDR1 MNHEY and CDR2 SMNVEV come from the germline V gene (reference sequence). CDR3 sequence: CASSLVPWNTGELFF. CDR3 in DNA: TGTGCCAGCAGTTTAGTCCCATGGAACACCGGGGAGCTGTTTTTT.

The V gene is TRBV6-5, the J gene TRBJ1-5, with 8 nucleotides matching TRBD1. Germline V gene data show CDR1 as MNHEY and CDR2 as SVGAGI. There are 14 residues in the CDR3. The J segment lost 7 bases and the V segment lost 5 bases, leaving 7 bases of the junction unmatched. Here the CDR3 reads CASSMTGVGQPQHF. DNA for the CDR3: TGTGCCAGCAGTATGACAGGGGTGGGGCAGCCCCAGCATTTT.

Notes on this clone: This sample includes further DNA sequences coding for the same CDR3. This chain links TRBV6-5 with TRBJ2-7, with 7 nucleotides matching TRBD2. The CDR3 is made up of 13 amino acids. The germline V gene encodes CDR1 MNHEY and CDR2 SVGAGI. V was clipped by 3 bases and J by 2 bases; unmatched bases: 1. CDR3 amino acids: CASSYGRAYEQYF. CDR3 DNA sequence: TGTGCCAGCAGTTATGGGAGGGCCTACGAGCAGTACTTC.

J is TRBJ2-1 and V is TRBV29-1; TRBD2 agrees at 8 bases. Trimming at V came to 4 bases and at J to 10 bases, leaving 6 bases not matched to a gene. The CDR3 is made up of 12 amino acids. The V gene's germline CDR1 is SQVTM and CDR2 ANQGSEA. The CDR3 loop reads CSVAVAGQEQFF. CDR3 coding DNA: TGCAGCGTTGCCGTAGCGGGGCAGGAGCAGTTCTTC.

The rearrangement uses TRBV4-3 and TRBJ2-7; 7 bases line up with TRBD1. The CDR3 consists of 14 residues. The V gene end was trimmed by 4 bases and the J gene end by 3 bases; junction bases not matched to a gene: 6. Looked up from germline, CDR1 is LGHNA and CDR2 is YSLEER. The CDR3 loop reads CASSRWAGGYEQYF. DNA for the CDR3: TGCGCCAGCAGCCGGTGGGCAGGGGGCTACGAGCAGTACTTC.

This clone was observed a few times. The J gene is TRBJ1-1, the V gene TRBV6-1; D remains ambiguous. The CDR3 covers 8 residues. The germline gives CDR1 MNHNS, CDR2 SASEGT. Trimming pared 0 bases from V and 13 bases from J, leaving 0 bases between. In DNA form, the CDR3 reads TGTGCCAGCAGTGAAGCTTTCTTT. This sequence encodes CASSEAFF.

The CDR3 DNA reads as TGTGCCAGCACCGGACAGGGTACAGATACGCAGTATTTT. Protein sequence: CASTGQGTDTQYF. This chain uses TRBV2 with TRBJ2-3; TRBD1 matches 8 bases. The CDR3 loop spans 13 amino acids. V was pared by 7 bases and J by 3 bases, with 3 bases of the junction left unmatched. Per germline, CDR1 SNHLY and CDR2 FYNNEI. The variable domain in full, with the rest retrieved from reference TRBV2 and TRBJ2-3, is EPEVTQTPSHQVTQMGQEVILRCVPISNHLYFYWYRQILGQKVEFLVSFYNNEISEKSEIFDDQFSVERPDGSNFTLKIRSTKLEDSAMYFCASTGQGTDTQYFGPGTRLTVL.

This chain uses TRBV6-6 with TRBJ2-5; 10 bases fit TRBD1. The J segment lost 5 bases and the V segment lost 5 bases, leaving 8 bases of the junction unmatched. The CDR3 loop spans 15 amino acids. Germline V gene lookup returns CDR1 MNHNY and CDR2 SVGAGI (reference sequence). The CDR3 loop reads CASSRPGQGMETQYF. In DNA, the CDR3 is TGTGCCAGCAGTCGCCCGGGACAGGGGATGGAGACCCAGTACTTC.

The chain has TRBV19 and TRBJ1-5; D is unresolved. CDR3 size: 16 residues. The V gene lost 0 bases and the J gene lost 2 bases, with 11 bases spanning the gap. Germline V gives CDR1 LNHDA, CDR2 SQIVND (reference sequence). The CDR3 spells CASSIDLGMGNQPQHF. The CDR3 DNA sequence: TGTGCCAGTAGTATAGATCTAGGGATGGGCAATCAGCCCCAGCATTTT. Filled out from reference TRBV19 and TRBJ1-5, the complete variable domain reads DGGITQSPKYLFRKEGQNVTLSCEQNLNHDAMYWYRQDPGQGLRLIYYSQIVNDFQKGDIAEGYSVSREKKESFPLTVTSAQKNPTAFYLCASSIDLGMGNQPQHFGDGTRLSIL.

The chain couples TRBV11-2 to TRBJ2-5; no definite D call. V lost 1 base and J lost 4, with 16 bases in between. The length of the CDR3 is 16 residues. Germline V lookup: CDR1 SGHAT, CDR2 FQNNGV. CDR3 amino acids: CASSLVVRHVAETQYF. In DNA form, the CDR3 reads TGTGCCAGCAGCTTAGTCGTCAGACATGTCGCAGAGACCCAGTACTTC.

This chain uses TRBV6-1 with TRBJ1-1; D possibly corresponds to TRBD1 (6 bases). Germline V gives CDR1 MNHNS, CDR2 SASEGT. CDR3 length: 12 residues. Trimming shortened V by 7 bases and J by 5 bases, and 11 bases separated the two germline ends. The CDR3 coding sequence is TGTGCCAGCACCACAGGGAGAACTGAAGCTTTCTTT. Its translation is CASTTGRTEAFF.

The CDR3 spells CASSFGRELDYTF. Here the CDR3 DNA reads TGTGCCAGCAGTTTCGGCAGGGAACTGGACTACACCTTC. V gene TRBV27 combines with J gene TRBJ1-2; tentative D call: TRBD1 (5 bases). The ends were cut back, 3 bases at V and 10 bases at J, with 15 bases in the middle. Looked up from germline, CDR1 is MNHEY and CDR2 is SMNVEV (reference sequence). CDR3 length: 13 residues.

The CDR3 protein is CASSFYRGRNTDTQYF. In nucleotides, the CDR3 is TGTGCCAGCAGCTTCTACAGGGGGCGTAACACAGATACGCAGTATTTT. The chain has TRBV11-2 and TRBJ2-3, with 9 bases identical to TRBD1. The CDR3 covers 16 residues. Germline values: CDR1 SGHAT, CDR2 FQNNGV. The V gene end was trimmed by 3 bases and the J gene end by 2 bases; junction bases not matched to a gene: 6. The whole variable domain, filled in from reference TRBV11-2 and TRBJ2-3, reads EAGVAQSPRYKIIEKRQSVAFWCNPISGHATLYWYQQILGQGPKLLIQFQNNGVVDDSQLPKDRFSAERLKGVDSTLKIQPAKLEDSAVYLCASSFYRGRNTDTQYFGPGTRLTVL.

As regards this clone: The same CDR3 is also encoded by other DNA sequences in this sample. The chain links TRBV5-6 to TRBJ2-1; 8 nucleotides align to TRBD2. The CDR3 extends over 15 amino acids. V shed 0 bases and J 2 bases; nucleotides not matched to a gene: 1. From germline, CDR1 is SGHDT and CDR2 YYEEEE. In DNA form, the CDR3 reads TGTGCCAGCAGCTTGGAACTAGCGGCCTACAATGAGCAGTTCTTC. The encoded protein is CASSLELAAYNEQFF.

The chain recombines TRBV6-5 with TRBJ2-3, with 7 bases identical to TRBD2. This CDR3 has 14 residues. The germline V gene encodes CDR1 MNHEY and CDR2 SVGAGI. The ends lost 6 bases at V and 0 bases at J; junction bases unmatched: 3. CDR3 sequence: CASRRESSTDTQYF. CDR3 DNA sequence: TGTGCCAGCAGGCGGGAGTCTAGCACAGATACGCAGTATTTT.

V is TRBV4-2 and J is TRBJ2-3, with TRBD2 identical over 16 bases. The V and J ends lost 8 bases and 5 bases, in that order; junction bases with no gene match: 10. Germline V lookup: CDR1 LGHNA, CDR2 YNFKEQ. CDR3 size: 17 residues. CDR3 bases: TGTGCCAGCGGACCCCCAGGGACTAGCGGGGGGGAAGATACGCAGTATTTT. It yields the protein CASGPPGTSGGEDTQYF.